This T cell receptor beta chain was recorded in a study of CD8 T cells in ankylosing spondylitis. General study results and limits: Some of these motif variants have turned up before, in reports on reactive arthritis synovial fluid and blood. CD8+ by phenotype, disease-linked clones were relatively rare in peripheral blood. Disease-linked clones reportedly showed significant enrichment in matched ankylosing spondylitis synovial fluid. It appeared that ankylosing spondylitis blood was characterized by a TCR beta motif of eight highly homologous variants.

Germline CDR1 reads SGHDT; CDR2 reads YYEEEE. This CDR3 has 14 amino acids. V was pared by 3 bases and J by 1 base, with 10 bases between. A note on this clonotype: Its antigen is currently unknown.

Making use of molecular barcodes, quantitative 5'-RACE generated TCR beta libraries. MiXCR was run by TCRdb on the 5' RACE reads, yielding one entry per CDR3 protein. The sample yields around 130,000 distinct CDR3 sequences, roughly 18% seen once. The source of this sequence is a male donor with ankylosing spondylitis. The rearrangement uses TRBV5-6 and TRBJ2-5, with a tentative D call TRBD2 (5 bases). Material for sequencing was blood, either unsorted or a sorted T cell fraction (not recorded which). The CDR3 nucleotides are TGTGCCAGCAGCTGGAGACTAAGCCAAGAGACCCAGTACTTC. Its translation is CASSWRLSQETQYF. Complete variable domain (other parts from reference TRBV5-6 and TRBJ2-5): DAGVTQSPTHLIKTRGQQVTLRCSPKSGHDTVSWYQQALGQGPQFIFQYYEEEERQRGNFPDRFSGHQFPNYSSELNVNALLLGDSALYLCASSWRLSQETQYFGPGTRLLVL.